This TCR beta chain was documented in a study of Tregs in tolerant kidney transplant recipients. This CDR3 region has 17 residues. Germline CDR1 reads LNHNV; CDR2 reads YYDKDF (reference sequence). V dropped 1 base and J dropped 0; count of bases not matched to a gene: 6. Unstimulated Tregs (CD4+CD25+CD127-) and CD4+CD25- non-Tregs were sorted from PBMCs. Study results and caveats: No direct test of biological reproducibility was done here.

TCRdb's table, derived via immunoSEQ multiplex PCR, lists solely in-frame clones and lacks some. The sample includes 90,000 to 150,000 clones, about 90% of them seen just once. This clone was counted once. The antigen remains unidentified. The sample consisted of CD4+ T cells from blood. The chain recombines TRBV15 with TRBJ2-3; 8 bases line up with TRBD2. This receptor was identified in a human donor in good health. The CDR3 DNA reads TGTGCCACCAGCAGAGGTCTCGCGGGGGGAAGCACAGATACGCAGTATTTT. This translates into CATSRGLAGGSTDTQYF.